This is a list of T cell receptor beta chains from one sample in a study of cytomegalovirus exposure and HLA in healthy donors. Sequenced by immunoSEQ multiplex PCR; TCRdb stores in-frame clones only, minus some. The sample includes some 71,000 clones, around 70% seen only once; the top ten take 9.7%. The sample was PBMCs. These receptors were taken from a woman aged 45-65 years in good health and CMV-seropositive. Each CDR3 is given with its conserved first and last residue. Fields, in order: clone size, D gene, J gene, V gene, CDR3 protein, CDR3 DNA. D genes are given only for firm matches. Clone sizes are given selectively: once, few, many, or a class where the clone is expanded.

abundance: few; d_gene: -; j_gene: TRBJ1-2; v_gene: TRBV2; CDR3aa: CASRLGVGGSGYTF; CDR3nt: TGTGCCAGCCGGCTAGGAGTGGGGGGGAGTGGCTACACCTTC
abundance: -; d_gene: TRBD1; j_gene: TRBJ2-1; v_gene: TRBV9; CDR3aa: CASSPWLSGGPYNEQFF; CDR3nt: TGTGCCAGCAGCCCGTGGTTATCAGGGGGCCCCTACAATGAGCAGTTCTTC
abundance: few; d_gene: -; j_gene: TRBJ1-1; v_gene: TRBV11-2; CDR3aa: CASSPPGRGGTEAFF; CDR3nt: TGTGCCAGCAGCCCCCCCGGGCGAGGGGGCACTGAAGCTTTCTTT
abundance: -; d_gene: -; j_gene: TRBJ2-2; v_gene: TRBV7-8; CDR3aa: CASSSGQPTGELFF; CDR3nt: TGTGCCAGCAGCTCAGGACAGCCCACCGGGGAGCTGTTTTTT
abundance: -; d_gene: -; j_gene: TRBJ1-1; v_gene: TRBV5-5; CDR3aa: CASSLDRGAMNTEAFF; CDR3nt: TGTGCCAGCAGCTTAGATCGGGGGGCAATGAACACTGAAGCTTTCTTT
abundance: -; d_gene: TRBD1; j_gene: TRBJ1-4; v_gene: TRBV27; CDR3aa: CASRDRGGEKLFF; CDR3nt: TGTGCCAGCCGGGACAGGGGAGGAGAAAAACTGTTTTTT
abundance: few; d_gene: -; j_gene: TRBJ2-7; v_gene: TRBV6-4; CDR3aa: CASHEITQGFPYEQYF; CDR3nt: TGTGCCAGCCACGAAATTACTCAGGGGTTCCCCTACGAGCAGTACTTC
abundance: few; d_gene: -; j_gene: TRBJ1-1; v_gene: TRBV6-4; CDR3aa: CASSEVRGTEAFF; CDR3nt: TGTGCCAGCAGTGAGGTCCGGGGTACTGAAGCTTTCTTT
abundance: -; d_gene: TRBD2; j_gene: TRBJ2-7; v_gene: TRBV4-1; CDR3aa: CASSQAGTRLFEQYF; CDR3nt: TGCGCCAGCAGCCAAGCAGGGACTAGGCTTTTCGAGCAGTACTTC
abundance: once; d_gene: TRBD2; j_gene: TRBJ2-2; v_gene: TRBV27; CDR3aa: CASSLRLAAHTGELFF; CDR3nt: TGTGCCAGCAGTTTGCGACTAGCGGCTCACACCGGGGAGCTGTTTTTT
abundance: -; d_gene: -; j_gene: TRBJ2-5; v_gene: TRBV28; CDR3aa: CASSYRGGQETQYF; CDR3nt: TGTGCCAGCAGTTACAGGGGGGGTCAAGAGACCCAGTACTTC
abundance: -; d_gene: TRBD2; j_gene: TRBJ2-1; v_gene: TRBV19; CDR3aa: CASSKGLAGVGEQFF; CDR3nt: TGTGCCAGTAGTAAGGGACTAGCGGGGGTTGGTGAGCAGTTCTTC
abundance: -; d_gene: -; j_gene: TRBJ1-2; v_gene: TRBV9; CDR3aa: CASSVVSGSGYGYTF; CDR3nt: TGTGCCAGCAGCGTAGTATCAGGGTCTGGCTATGGCTACACCTTC
abundance: few; d_gene: -; j_gene: TRBJ1-5; v_gene: TRBV30; CDR3aa: CAWLGGAQHF; CDR3nt: TGTGCCTGGTTGGGGGGGGCCCAGCATTTT
abundance: -; d_gene: -; j_gene: TRBJ2-5; v_gene: TRBV9; CDR3aa: CASSLIPDQETQYF; CDR3nt: TGTGCCAGCAGCTTAATACCAGACCAAGAGACCCAGTACTTC
abundance: -; d_gene: -; j_gene: TRBJ2-5; v_gene: TRBV7-9; CDR3aa: CASSLSQSVFGETQYF; CDR3nt: TGTGCCAGCAGCTTATCACAGTCTGTGTTTGGGGAGACCCAGTACTTC
abundance: few; d_gene: -; j_gene: TRBJ1-5; v_gene: TRBV18; CDR3aa: CASSPQGNQPQHF; CDR3nt: TGTGCCAGCTCACCTCAGGGAAATCAGCCCCAGCATTTT
abundance: -; d_gene: TRBD2; j_gene: TRBJ2-7; v_gene: TRBV28; CDR3aa: CASSFILAGGPNEQYF; CDR3nt: TGTGCCAGCAGTTTCATACTAGCGGGAGGGCCTAACGAGCAGTACTTC
abundance: few; d_gene: -; j_gene: TRBJ2-1; v_gene: TRBV7-9; CDR3aa: CASSQNPVNEQFF; CDR3nt: TGTGCCAGCAGCCAAAACCCAGTGAATGAGCAGTTCTTC
abundance: -; d_gene: TRBD1; j_gene: TRBJ2-3; v_gene: TRBV2; CDR3aa: CASSVGQGADTQYF; CDR3nt: TGTGCCAGCAGCGTCGGACAGGGGGCAGATACGCAGTATTTT
abundance: -; d_gene: TRBD1; j_gene: TRBJ2-2; v_gene: TRBV19; CDR3aa: CASSPSGQKVYTGELFF; CDR3nt: TGTGCCAGTAGCCCTTCGGGACAGAAAGTTTACACCGGGGAGCTGTTTTTT
abundance: -; d_gene: -; j_gene: TRBJ1-2; v_gene: TRBV5-4; CDR3aa: CASSLAEYGYTF; CDR3nt: TGTGCCAGCAGCTTGGCCGAGTATGGCTACACCTTC
abundance: -; d_gene: -; j_gene: TRBJ1-1; v_gene: TRBV6-5; CDR3aa: CASSYSDIAMNTEAFF; CDR3nt: TGTGCCAGCAGTTACTCCGATATCGCTATGAACACTGAAGCTTTCTTT
abundance: -; d_gene: -; j_gene: TRBJ2-2; v_gene: TRBV28; CDR3aa: CASRVTRTNTGELFF; CDR3nt: TGTGCCAGCAGGGTGACACGCACGAACACCGGGGAGCTGTTTTTT
abundance: -; d_gene: -; j_gene: TRBJ2-7; v_gene: TRBV27; CDR3aa: CASSLKLASYEQYF; CDR3nt: TGTGCCAGCAGTTTAAAACTAGCCTCCTACGAGCAGTACTTC
abundance: -; d_gene: TRBD2; j_gene: TRBJ2-1; v_gene: TRBV6-6; CDR3aa: CASRQGTSGSKVEQFF; CDR3nt: TGTGCCAGCAGACAGGGGACTAGCGGGAGTAAGGTTGAGCAGTTCTTC
abundance: -; d_gene: -; j_gene: TRBJ1-3; v_gene: TRBV2; CDR3aa: CASTLGNTIYF; CDR3nt: TGTGCTAGCACCCTCGGAAACACCATATATTTT
abundance: once; d_gene: TRBD1; j_gene: TRBJ1-4; v_gene: TRBV2; CDR3aa: CASRRQGEPNEKLFF; CDR3nt: TGTGCCAGCAGAAGACAGGGGGAGCCAAATGAAAAACTGTTTTTT
abundance: -; d_gene: TRBD2; j_gene: TRBJ2-3; v_gene: TRBV10-3; CDR3aa: CAITTGTSRSTDTQYF; CDR3nt: TGTGCCATCACTACCGGGACTAGCCGTAGCACAGATACGCAGTATTTT
abundance: -; d_gene: TRBD2; j_gene: TRBJ2-7; v_gene: TRBV9; CDR3aa: CASSASALAGGPYEQYF; CDR3nt: TGTGCCAGCAGCGCCTCCGCTCTAGCGGGAGGACCCTACGAGCAGTACTTC
abundance: -; d_gene: -; j_gene: TRBJ2-3; v_gene: TRBV5-1; CDR3aa: CASSLTGGGTDTQYF; CDR3nt: TGCGCCAGCAGCTTGACAGGAGGAGGGACAGATACGCAGTATTTT
abundance: -; d_gene: TRBD2; j_gene: TRBJ2-5; v_gene: TRBV7-6; CDR3aa: CASRPGLAGEWSETQYF; CDR3nt: TGTGCCAGCAGGCCGGGACTAGCGGGAGAGTGGTCGGAGACCCAGTACTTC
abundance: -; d_gene: TRBD1; j_gene: TRBJ2-3; v_gene: TRBV7-2; CDR3aa: CASDRQGLTNTQYF; CDR3nt: TGTGCCAGCGACCGACAGGGTTTAACGAATACGCAGTATTTT
abundance: few; d_gene: -; j_gene: TRBJ1-4; v_gene: TRBV4-3; CDR3aa: CASSQEGGLLGEKLFF; CDR3nt: TGCGCCAGCAGCCAAGAAGGGGGACTATTAGGGGAAAAACTGTTTTTT
abundance: many; d_gene: TRBD2; j_gene: TRBJ2-3; v_gene: TRBV6-4; CDR3aa: CASSELAGGHADTQYF; CDR3nt: TGTGCCAGCAGTGAGCTAGCGGGGGGGCATGCAGATACGCAGTATTTT
abundance: -; d_gene: -; j_gene: TRBJ1-3; v_gene: TRBV7-2; CDR3aa: CASSPYLFSGNTIYF; CDR3nt: TGTGCCAGCAGCCCCTATTTGTTCTCTGGAAACACCATATATTTT
abundance: -; d_gene: -; j_gene: TRBJ1-2; v_gene: TRBV19; CDR3aa: CASRQDLWLPRHF; CDR3nt: TGTGCCAGTAGGCAGGATCTATGGCTACCCCGGCACTTC
abundance: -; d_gene: -; j_gene: TRBJ1-5; v_gene: TRBV6-1; CDR3aa: CASSGQGGTQPQHF; CDR3nt: TGTGCCAGCAGTGGTCAGGGAGGCACTCAGCCCCAGCATTTT
abundance: -; d_gene: -; j_gene: TRBJ1-1; v_gene: TRBV11-2; CDR3aa: CASSPQPNTEAFF; CDR3nt: TGTGCCAGCAGCCCACAGCCGAACACTGAAGCTTTCTTT
abundance: -; d_gene: -; j_gene: TRBJ1-2; v_gene: TRBV6-5; CDR3aa: CASSYFSTAEGYTF; CDR3nt: TGTGCCAGCAGTTACTTCTCGACAGCCGAAGGCTACACCTTC
abundance: few; d_gene: TRBD2; j_gene: TRBJ2-5; v_gene: TRBV29-1; CDR3aa: CSVVRGDQETQYF; CDR3nt: TGCAGCGTTGTCCGGGGGGACCAAGAGACCCAGTACTTC
abundance: -; d_gene: -; j_gene: TRBJ1-3; v_gene: TRBV11-3; CDR3aa: CASSPGGTVAGNTIYF; CDR3nt: TGTGCCAGCAGCCCTGGGGGGACCGTCGCTGGAAACACCATATATTTT
abundance: -; d_gene: -; j_gene: TRBJ1-3; v_gene: TRBV18; CDR3aa: CASSPPVYSGNTIYF; CDR3nt: TGTGCCAGCTCACCGCCGGTGTACTCTGGAAACACCATATATTTT
abundance: -; d_gene: -; j_gene: TRBJ1-2; v_gene: TRBV30; CDR3aa: CAWYRDGYTF; CDR3nt: TGTGCCTGGTACAGGGATGGCTACACCTTC
abundance: -; d_gene: -; j_gene: TRBJ1-4; v_gene: TRBV7-8; CDR3aa: CASSPIGSRGTNEKLFF; CDR3nt: TGTGCCAGCAGCCCGATTGGGAGCCGGGGGACTAATGAAAAACTGTTTTTT
abundance: -; d_gene: -; j_gene: TRBJ1-4; v_gene: TRBV7-9; CDR3aa: CASIGVEEEKLFF; CDR3nt: TGTGCCAGCATAGGGGTTGAAGAAGAAAAACTGTTTTTT
abundance: -; d_gene: -; j_gene: TRBJ2-3; v_gene: TRBV21-1; CDR3aa: CASSTLDSWDTQYF; CDR3nt: TGTGCCAGCAGCACACTGGACAGTTGGGATACGCAGTATTTT
abundance: -; d_gene: TRBD1; j_gene: TRBJ1-4; v_gene: TRBV28; CDR3aa: CATVKGQQNEKLFF; CDR3nt: TGTGCCACAGTGAAGGGACAGCAAAATGAAAAACTGTTTTTT
abundance: -; d_gene: TRBD2; j_gene: TRBJ2-7; v_gene: TRBV6-1; CDR3aa: CASTWAGGSHEQYF; CDR3nt: TGTGCCAGCACCTGGGCCGGGGGGAGCCACGAGCAGTACTTC